This T cell receptor beta chain was identified in a study of T cell repertoires in cytomegalovirus infection. Study-level background: Public TCR beta signatures marked donors with CMV infection and the matching HLA. Study-wide results and limits: HLA-C-restricted CMV clonotypes gave the most frequent clonotype in two of eight donors. Based on cumulative public TCR beta family frequency, carriers of CMV plus the relevant HLA were identified.

A note on this clonotype: Its antigen is still unknown.

Germline loops: CDR1 SGHDN, CDR2 FVKESK. The CDR3 runs 17 residues. The V and J ends lost 1 base and 0 bases respectively, with 13 bases between them. TCRdb reprocessed the reads with MiXCR, giving one entry per CDR3 protein. This table has roughly 300,000 distinct CDR3 sequences, over 7.5% appearing once. This clonotype originated in a human donor in good health (CMV status not recorded). Some clones in this sample may be carry-over from other donors' samples. Sequenced sample: PBMCs. This chain joins TRBV14 and TRBJ2-1; D uncertain. In DNA form, the CDR3 reads TGTGCCAGCAGCCAAGTCGGGCTTATGGGCTCCTACAATGAGCAGTTCTTC. It encodes CASSQVGLMGSYNEQFF.